Presented here are 32 T cell receptor beta chains from one specimen sequenced in a study of blood T cell repertoires in COVID-19. Produced via immunoSEQ multiplex PCR; TCRdb's table is partial and in-frame only. The sample lists under 80,000 clones; over 75% were seen once. The sequenced sample consisted of peripheral blood. These receptors all stem from a man aged 55-75 years with acute or convalescent COVID-19.

The chain is built from TRBV18 and TRBJ1-2; D is undetermined. V was trimmed by 2 bases and J by 2 bases, leaving 6 bases between them. The CDR3 is 13 amino acids. CDR1 is KGHSH and CDR2 is LQKENI in the germline V gene. The CDR3 nucleotides are TGTGCCAGCTCACCAGTGGAGAACTATGGCTACACCTTC. Protein sequence: CASSPVENYGYTF. The full variable domain, completed using reference TRBV18 and TRBJ1-2, is NAGVMQNPRHLVRRRGQEARLRCSPMKGHSHVYWYRQLPEEGLKFMVYLQKENIIDESGMPKERFSAEFPKEGPSILRIQQVVRGDSAAYFCASSPVENYGYTFGSGTRLTVV.

This clone appeared a single time. V gene TRBV4-3 combines with J gene TRBJ1-4, with D possibly TRBD1 on 6 matching bases. The CDR3 is 16 residues long. CDR1 is LGHNA, CDR2 YSLEER, per germline. V was shortened by 3 bases and J by 8 bases, with 19 bases between the two germline ends. The CDR3 DNA follows: TGCGCCAGCAGCCAGAACCCGGACAGCGGGGGGGAAAAACTGTTTTTT. Its protein product is CASSQNPDSGGEKLFF.

This chain links TRBV10-1 with TRBJ2-5; tentative D call: TRBD2 (6 bases). The CDR3 is made up of 12 amino acids. Trimming pared 5 bases from V and 5 bases from J, leaving 9 bases between. The germline gives CDR1 WNHNN, CDR2 SYGVQD (reference sequence). CDR3 bases: TGCGCCAGCAGTAACGGAGGGGAGACCCAGTACTTC. This gives the protein CASSNGGETQYF.

The V call is TRBV30, the J call TRBJ2-2; 9 bases agree with TRBD1. Trimming removed 0 bases from V and 5 bases from J; junction bases left unmatched: 7. Germline CDR1 is GTSNPN and CDR2 is SVGIG (reference sequence). CDR3 length: 16 residues. CDR3 sequence: CAWSVLETGGTGELFF. The CDR3 region has the DNA TGTGCCTGGAGTGTACTTGAGACAGGGGGGACCGGGGAGCTGTTTTTT.

This CDR3 is CSASSPSGGPTDTQYF. DNA for the CDR3: TGCAGTGCTAGTTCCCCTAGCGGGGGACCCACAGATACGCAGTATTTT. This chain joins TRBV20-1 and TRBJ2-3; 10 bases agree with TRBD2. J lost 2 bases, V lost 3 bases, and 8 bases had no gene match. The CDR3 is 16 residues long. Germline assignment: CDR1 DFQATT and CDR2 SNEGSKA (reference sequence).

This chain connects TRBV5-8 to TRBJ1-1; maybe TRBD1 (5 bases). Germline CDR1 is SGHTS and CDR2 is YDEGEE. The V and J ends lost 5 bases and 1 base respectively, with 9 bases between them. The CDR3 covers 13 residues. The CDR3 DNA is TGTGCCAGCAGGAGGAGGGGGAACACTGAAGCTTTCTTT. Translated: CASRRRGNTEAFF.

J is TRBJ2-7 and V is TRBV10-3; perhaps TRBD2 as D (6 bases). This CDR3 region has 15 residues. Germline assignment: CDR1 ENHRY and CDR2 SYGVKD. V shed 6 bases and J shed 5 bases, with 20 bases lying between them. As DNA, the CDR3 is TGTGCCATCAGCGACGTTCGTGGGGGGAGGAACGAGCAGTACTTC. It yields the protein CAISDVRGGRNEQYF.

The chain has TRBV19 and TRBJ2-3, with a tentative D call TRBD1 (6 bases). With 3 bases removed from V and 6 bases from J, the gap between germline ends came to 7 bases. Germline V gene lookup returns CDR1 LNHDA and CDR2 SQIVND (reference sequence). The CDR3 is 12 residues long. The CDR3 sequence: CASSIDRDTQYF. The CDR3 coding sequence is TGTGCCAGTAGTATCGACAGGGATACGCAGTATTTT.

This rearrangement joins TRBV6-5 to TRBJ1-3; no clear D gene. Germline V gives CDR1 MNHEY, CDR2 SVGAGI. Trimming stripped 0 bases from V and 2 bases from J, with 8 bases between. This CDR3 contains 15 residues. The CDR3 reads CASSYSGGTGNTIYF. CDR3 DNA: TGTGCCAGCAGTTACTCAGGAGGGACTGGAAACACCATATATTTT.

The chain is built from TRBV7-8 and TRBJ1-1; unclear D gene. Trimming removed 4 bases at V and 1 base at J, with 13 bases between. Germline lookup yields CDR1 SGHVS and CDR2 FQNEAQ. The CDR3 has 15 residues. CDR3 protein: CASSSPLGRNTEAFF. The CDR3 DNA follows: TGTGCCAGCAGCTCACCGCTTGGGAGGAACACTGAAGCTTTCTTT.

This clone was picked up one time. This rearrangement joins TRBV7-6 to TRBJ2-7; 9 bases line up with TRBD1. CDR1 is SGHVS, CDR2 FNYEAQ, per germline. This CDR3 spans 15 amino acids. J gave up 7 bases and V 5 bases, and 12 bases lay outside the gene matches. The DNA of the CDR3 is TGTGCCAGCAGCAAGACAGGGGGAAGCCAAGGGGAGCAGTACTTC. This translates into CASSKTGGSQGEQYF.

The rearrangement joins TRBV10-3 to TRBJ1-1, with TRBD1 as a possible D gene (6 bases). The CDR3 consists of 18 residues. Germline CDR1 is ENHRY and CDR2 is SYGVKD. Deletions cut 4 bases from V and 3 bases from J, with 24 bases between. The CDR3 region is CAISGSPGRGTFDTEAFF. As DNA, the CDR3 is TGTGCCATCAGTGGTTCCCCGGGGAGGGGGACGTTCGACACTGAAGCTTTCTTT.

This sequence joins TRBV6-5 and TRBJ1-3; no reliable D call. CDR1 and CDR2 from the germline V gene are MNHEY and SVGAGI. The CDR3 extends over 13 amino acids. V dropped 5 bases and J dropped 5 bases, with 10 bases sitting between them. The CDR3 region has the DNA TGTGCCAGCAGTCTAGACCGTCGAAACACCATATATTTT. Protein product: CASSLDRRNTIYF.

The V and J genes are TRBV7-2 and TRBJ1-6; D is unresolved. Trimming cost V 4 bases and J 7 bases, with 5 bases left between them. This CDR3 has 12 residues. Germline V gene sequence: CDR1 SGHTA, CDR2 FQGNSA. The CDR3 region is CASSYINSPLHF. CDR3 nucleotide sequence: TGTGCCAGCAGCTATATAAATTCACCCCTCCACTTT.

The rearrangement joins TRBV27 to TRBJ1-6; weak D call: TRBD1 (5 bases). CDR1 is MNHEY and CDR2 is SMNVEV in the germline V gene (reference sequence). V was clipped by 5 bases and J by 0 bases, with 11 bases between them. This CDR3 is 16 amino acids long. CDR3 region: CASSPGQSSYNSPLHF. The CDR3 DNA sequence: TGTGCCAGCAGTCCCGGACAAAGCTCCTATAATTCACCCCTCCACTTT.

J is TRBJ2-5 and V is TRBV2, with TRBD2 matching over 7 bases. CDR1 is SNHLY and CDR2 is FYNNEI in the germline V gene. CDR3 size: 14 residues. The J segment lost 2 bases and the V segment lost 1 base, leaving 1 base of the junction unmatched. Here the CDR3 reads CASSEGLAQETQYF. The CDR3 DNA is TGTGCCAGCAGTGAAGGACTAGCTCAAGAGACCCAGTACTTC.

This sequence joins TRBV19 and TRBJ1-4; a possible D gene is TRBD1 (5 bases). The CDR3 length is 15 residues. Trimming cost V 4 bases and J 4 bases, with 13 bases left between them. The germline CDR1 and CDR2 sequences are LNHDA and SQIVND (reference sequence). The CDR3 DNA sequence: TGTGCCAGTAGTACCGGGACGGGGGGTAATGAAAAACTGTTTTTT. Amino acids: CASSTGTGGNEKLFF.

The chain uses TRBV6-1 and TRBJ2-7; TRBD1 matches 7 bases. CDR3 length: 16 residues. From germline, CDR1 is MNHNS and CDR2 SASEGT. J gave up 7 bases and V 3 bases, and 15 bases lay outside the gene matches. CDR3 residues: CASSEMLQGPLLEQYF. The DNA for the CDR3 is TGTGCCAGCAGTGAGATGTTACAGGGGCCTCTCTTGGAGCAGTACTTC.

This clone was found a few times. This chain links TRBV7-2 with TRBJ1-2, with D perhaps TRBD1 (5 bases). V was cut by 2 bases and J by 7 bases, with 20 bases left in between. The CDR3 totals 16 residues. Germline V lookup: CDR1 SGHTA, CDR2 FQGNSA. This CDR3 reads CASSLRPLSRAFGYTF. For the CDR3, the DNA is TGTGCCAGCAGCTTAAGGCCCCTCAGCAGGGCCTTTGGCTACACCTTC.

The V and J genes are TRBV7-2 and TRBJ2-7, with 12 nucleotides matching TRBD2. Germline CDR1 is SGHTA and CDR2 is FQGNSA. V lost 2 bases, J lost 2 bases, and 4 bases stayed unmatched. The CDR3 is 16 amino acids. The CDR3 DNA reads as TGTGCCAGCAGCTTAAGTTCTAGCGGGGGGGCCTACGAGCAGTACTTC. The encoded protein is CASSLSSSGGAYEQYF.

V gene TRBV19 combines with J gene TRBJ2-3; tentative D call: TRBD2 (7 bases). The CDR3 extends over 13 amino acids. Germline values: CDR1 LNHDA, CDR2 SQIVND (reference sequence). The V end lost 5 bases, the J end lost 9 bases, and 15 bases lay between the germline ends. The DNA for the CDR3 is TGTGCCAGTAGTGGGACGGGGGGCTTCACGCAGTATTTT. It specifies CASSGTGGFTQYF.

V gene TRBV7-2 combines with J gene TRBJ2-2, with 7 bases identical to TRBD1. Per the germline V gene, CDR1 is SGHTA and CDR2 is FQGNSA. This CDR3 spans 15 amino acids. The V segment lost 7 bases and the J segment 6 bases; nucleotides outside the gene matches: 11. The CDR3 DNA sequence: TGTGCCAGCACCCTTCTAGGGGGCGCGGCCGGGGAGCTGTTTTTT. As protein: CASTLLGGAAGELFF.

The chain has TRBV27 and TRBJ1-1; TRBD1 agrees at 7 bases. The trim removed 5 bases at V and 1 base at J, leaving 7 bases unmatched. Germline CDR1 MNHEY, CDR2 SMNVEV (reference sequence). CDR3 length: 15 amino acids. The CDR3 loop reads CASSTSRGTNTEAFF. CDR3 nucleotide sequence: TGTGCCAGCAGTACATCCAGGGGGACGAACACTGAAGCTTTCTTT.

The chain has TRBV19 and TRBJ1-1; D may be TRBD1 (6 bases). Trimming cost V 5 bases and J 0 bases, with 13 bases left between them. CDR3 length: 15 residues. Per germline, CDR1 LNHDA and CDR2 SQIVND (reference sequence). The CDR3 DNA reads as TGTGCCAGTAGTCCCCTCGGGGGGCTGAACACTGAAGCTTTCTTT. Protein sequence: CASSPLGGLNTEAFF.

This sequence joins TRBV14 and TRBJ2-7, with a possible D match to TRBD1 (6 bases). Germline loops: CDR1 SGHDN, CDR2 FVKESK. This CDR3 comprises 15 residues. V dropped 4 bases and J dropped 8 bases, with 21 bases sitting between them. The CDR3 here is CASSRTRGFVHKQYF. CDR3 in DNA: TGTGCCAGCAGCCGTACCAGGGGTTTTGTTCACAAGCAGTACTTC. Full variable domain (missing parts from reference TRBV14 and TRBJ2-7): EAGVTQFPSHSVIEKGQTVTLRCDPISGHDNLYWYRRVMGKEIKFLLHFVKESKQDESGMPNNRFLAERTGGTYSTLKVQPAELEDSGVYFCASSRTRGFVHKQYFGPGTRLTVT.

This clone is a singleton in its sample. V and J are TRBV20-1 and TRBJ1-1; D not certain. The germline V gene has CDR1 DFQATT and CDR2 SNEGSKA (reference sequence). Trimming cost V 3 bases and J 1 base, with 3 bases left between them. CDR3 length: 11 residues. The CDR3 protein is CSASGNTEAFF. As DNA, the CDR3 is TGCAGTGCTAGCGGGAACACTGAAGCTTTCTTT.

The gene calls are TRBV7-6 and TRBJ2-7, with 8 positions matching TRBD1. CDR3 size: 16 residues. J gave up 6 bases and V 5 bases, and 15 bases lay outside the gene matches. Germline V CDR1 and CDR2: SGHVS, FNYEAQ. This CDR3 reads CASSHPEATGVGEQYF. CDR3 coding DNA: TGTGCCAGCAGCCACCCAGAAGCGACAGGGGTGGGCGAGCAGTACTTC.

V is TRBV7-8 and J is TRBJ1-1, with TRBD1 as a possible D gene (5 bases). The germline V gene encodes CDR1 SGHVS and CDR2 FQNEAQ. Deletions cut 1 base from V and 1 base from J, with 10 bases between. The CDR3 spans 15 residues. The CDR3 spells CASSLDMGGNTEAFF. CDR3 nucleotide sequence: TGTGCCAGCAGCTTAGACATGGGGGGGAACACTGAAGCTTTCTTT. Full variable domain (missing parts from reference TRBV7-8 and TRBJ1-1): GAGVSQSPRYKVAKRGQDVALRCDPISGHVSLFWYQQALGQGPEFLTYFQNEAQLDKSGLPSDRFFAERPEGSVSTLKIQRTQQEDSAVYLCASSLDMGGNTEAFFGQGTRLTVV.

The chain carries TRBV5-1 and TRBJ2-3, with D possibly matching TRBD2 (7 bases). V was cut by 7 bases and J by 5 bases, with 11 bases left in between. CDR1 is SGHRS, CDR2 YFSETQ, per germline. This CDR3 is built from 12 residues. The CDR3, as DNA: TGCGCCAGCGGGGGGGCTGGAGATACGCAGTATTTT. It yields the protein CASGGAGDTQYF.

V is TRBV9 and J is TRBJ2-2, with 7 bases lining up with TRBD2. This CDR3 has 15 amino acids. The germline V gene encodes CDR1 SGDLS and CDR2 YYNGEE. The V segment lost 4 bases and the J segment 2 bases; nucleotides outside the gene matches: 5. The CDR3 loop reads CASSTRLANTGELFF. The CDR3 region has the DNA TGTGCCAGCAGCACCCGACTAGCCAACACCGGGGAGCTGTTTTTT. The variable domain in full, completed from reference TRBV9 and TRBJ2-2, reads DSGVTQTPKHLITATGQRVTLRCSPRSGDLSVYWYQQSLDQGLQFLIQYYNGEERAKGNILERFSAQQFPDLHSELNLSSLELGDSALYFCASSTRLANTGELFFGEGSRLTVL.

This clone was seen only a few times. The V gene is TRBV27, the J gene TRBJ1-3; D unresolved. This CDR3 spans 17 amino acids. Germline CDR1 MNHEY, CDR2 SMNVEV (reference sequence). The V gene lost 6 bases and the J gene lost 0 bases, with 18 bases spanning the gap. The CDR3 DNA reads TGTGCCAGCAGCAAGGAGGCAGGCCAGAGCTCTGGAAACACCATATATTTT. Translation: CASSKEAGQSSGNTIYF.

This chain links TRBV30 with TRBJ1-1; D call uncertain. The CDR3 has 13 amino acids. V shed 5 bases and J shed 4 bases, with 14 bases lying between them. The V gene's germline CDR1 is GTSNPN and CDR2 SVGIG (reference sequence). CDR3 nucleotides: TGTGCCTGGCTGAGGGATGCAGGCACTGAAGCTTTCTTT. Encoded protein: CAWLRDAGTEAFF.